This TCR beta chain is drawn from a study of T cell responses to AZD1222 COVID-19 vaccine. General study points: The CD4 TCRs associated with vaccination extended across spike and predominated at 160-218 and 743-854.

Sequencing used immunoSEQ multiplex PCR; TCRdb keeps in-frame clones, though not all of them. The repertoire holds about 170,000 clones, around 89% seen once, with roughly 4% in the top ten. With respect to this clone: As yet, its antigen is unknown.

Germline V gene lookup returns CDR1 SNHLY and CDR2 FYNNEI. J lost 3 bases, V lost 7 bases, and 11 bases had no gene match. The CDR3 contains 15 residues. This rearrangement joins TRBV2 to TRBJ2-7; 8 bases are a match to TRBD1. The material sequenced was peripheral blood, taken 28 days after the second dose of the MenACWY control vaccine. The clonotype originates from an adult who received the MenACWY meningococcal vaccine as a control. Here the CDR3 reads CASIPGDRPFYEQYF. CDR3 sequence (DNA): TGTGCCAGCATTCCCGGGGACAGGCCCTTCTACGAGCAGTACTTC.